Below, one TCR beta chain is given with its context. This sample was taken from a study of blood T cell repertoires in COVID-19. Turning to the study itself: There were acute and convalescent COVID-19 samples, and they came from the United States, Italy and Spain. T cells, B-cell-depleted T cells, or PBMCs provided the cDNA or gDNA that served as material.

V gave up 1 base and J gave up 4 bases, with 10 bases separating them. The V gene's germline CDR1 is SGHTA and CDR2 FQGNSA. The CDR3 consists of 14 residues. Original methodology: The authors estimated nucleated cell counts from reference gene primer amplification. Some clones are missing from TCRdb's copy, which holds only in-frame ones; the method was immunoSEQ multiplex PCR. That table gives V, J and clone size, and the DNA gave D and trimming. The table lists under 95,000 clones, roughly nine tenths of them singletons, with about a sixth in the top ten. This receptor was obtained from a man older than 75 in a cohort sampled during active COVID-19. V gene TRBV7-2 combines with J gene TRBJ2-5; D may be TRBD2 (5 bases). The source material was peripheral blood. The CDR3 protein is CASSLGGRGETQYF. For the CDR3, the DNA is TGTGCCAGCAGCTTAGGGGGTCGGGGAGAGACCCAGTACTTC.